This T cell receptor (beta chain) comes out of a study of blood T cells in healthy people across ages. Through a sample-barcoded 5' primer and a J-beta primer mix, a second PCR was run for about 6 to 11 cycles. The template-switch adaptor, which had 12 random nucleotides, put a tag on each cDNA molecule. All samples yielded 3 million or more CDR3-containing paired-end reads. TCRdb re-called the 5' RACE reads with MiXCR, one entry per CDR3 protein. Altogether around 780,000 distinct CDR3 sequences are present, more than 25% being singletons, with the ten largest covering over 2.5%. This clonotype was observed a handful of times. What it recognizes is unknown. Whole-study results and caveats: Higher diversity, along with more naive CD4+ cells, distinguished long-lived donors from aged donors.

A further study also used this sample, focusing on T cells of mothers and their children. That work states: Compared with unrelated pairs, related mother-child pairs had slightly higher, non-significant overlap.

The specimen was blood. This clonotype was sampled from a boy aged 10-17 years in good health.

The CDR3 reads CSASSEYYGYTF. CDR3 nucleotide sequence: TGCAGTGCTAGTTCGGAGTACTATGGCTACACCTTC. The chain links TRBV20-1 to TRBJ1-2; D is uncertain. Germline V gives CDR1 DFQATT, CDR2 SNEGSKA (reference sequence). V lost 3 bases and J 3 bases, leaving 8 bases between the germline ends. The CDR3 runs 12 residues.